This T cell receptor beta chain derives from a study of PD-1 blockade in mismatch repair-deficient tumors (TCRdb year 2017). Concerning the study at large: Between late 2013 and 2016, 86 consecutive patients with 12 mismatch repair-deficient cancer types, all previously treated and progressing, were enrolled in the trial. Tumor-associated T cell clones in the peripheral blood of patients responding to PD-1 blockade were tracked using deep sequencing of TCR CDR3 regions.

Points on this clone: What antigen it recognizes has not been identified. No much larger clone exists at a distance of one base, and base qualities are not known.

The library was generated by the immunoSEQ multiplex PCR assay. As stored in TCRdb, this immuneACCESS dataset retains in-frame rearrangements with V and J assigned. A fraction of the clones does not appear; measured against another copy, unresolved V genes explain less than half of the discrepancy, and the remainder lacks a known reason. Across this sample there are 85,000 to 130,000 clones, with about 79% seen only once. Around 6.5% of the sample goes to the ten largest clones. Paper-wide results and their limitations: Tumor-resident clones, often undetectable in blood before treatment, expanded rapidly after pembrolizumab and then contracted, generally before radiologic responses.

Mismatch repair deficiency was established in every enrolled patient by polymerase chain reaction or immunohistochemistry. TCR sequencing was performed for a few patients who responded to pembrolizumab therapy. Pembrolizumab PD-1 blockade was prospectively tested in advanced mismatch repair-deficient cancers, regardless of tissue of origin, in the phase II trial. Serial peripheral blood T cell samples were collected before and at multiple times after starting PD-1 blockade. Blood sampling time points were reported as weeks after the first dose of pembrolizumab. The source of this sequence is an adult with mismatch repair-deficient cancer. Sequences were derived from peripheral blood, sampled approximately 8 months after starting pembrolizumab.

The DNA reads TGTGCCAGCAGCCAAGCTGGGGGGATGGACTCCTACGAGCAGTACTTC. Its translation reads: CASSQAGGMDSYEQYF. The chain couples TRBV14 to TRBJ2-7; the D gene is perhaps TRBD2, on 6 matching bases. CDR1 SGHDN and CDR2 FVKESK were looked up in the germline V gene. CDR3 length: 16 amino acids, cysteine to phenylalanine. Only CDR3 DNA remains: 48 bases, in frame from the first base. The V end loses 1 base and the J end loses 0 bases, and a stretch of 13 bases separates them.